This TCR beta chain was recorded in a study of T cell repertoires in cytomegalovirus infection (dated by TCRdb to the late 2010s). About the full investigation: The peptide stimulations were aimed at well-studied HLA-B-restricted epitopes as well as recently identified HLA-C-restricted CMV epitopes, whose presentation resists viral immunomodulation. Because public TCR beta signatures pointed to carriage of CMV infection together with the matching HLA type, the HLA type of each donor mattered for the analysis. Broad study findings and their caveats: In the ex vivo response, HLA-C-restricted CMV-specific TCR beta clonotypes were dominant, and in two of eight donors the single most frequent clonotype came from this HLA-C-restricted group. In both this cohort and an independent 352-donor cohort, the cumulative frequency of public TCR beta family members distinguished carriers of CMV infection plus the relevant HLA type.

The CDR3 measures 16 amino acids from cysteine to phenylalanine. Only the CDR3 DNA stays, 48 bases, in frame from base 1. Trimming removed 7 bases from V and 0 bases from J, leaving 15 bases between the germline ends. From the germline V gene (reference sequence), CDR1 is LNHDA and CDR2 is SQIVND. For sequencing, an Illumina HiSeq 1500 was employed. TCRdb's own reprocessing of the public reads used fastp at Q25 and MiXCR and kept productive beta chains. Rows matching on CDR3 protein sequence are summarized as one entry with the most common DNA and genes. Within this sample are 650,000 to 900,000 distinct CDR3 sequences, with 25% to 35% of them counted one time only. The top ten constitute roughly 13% of the sample. Regarding this clonotype: The target of this receptor is not known. Nothing much larger sits one base from this clone, and base qualities are not available.

The treatment or condition label, as the study defines it: in vitro stimulation with specific CMV peptide epitopes to enrich CMV-specific T cells. The specimen was cultured CD8+ T cells from PBMCs, collected from culture after CMV antigen stimulation. The TCR sequence derives from a human donor in good health (CMV status not recorded). Some clones in this sample may be carry-over from other donors' samples. The sequence joins TRBV19 to TRBJ2-2; D gene: possibly TRBD1, on 6 matching bases. The DNA sequence is given as TGTGCCAGTAAGCCGGGACACGGGGCGAACACCGGGGAGCTGTTTTTT. It codes for CASKPGHGANTGELFF. The full variable domain, with segments outside the CDR3 supplied by the reference TRBV19 and TRBJ2-2 proteins, appears as DGGITQSPKYLFRKEGQNVTLSCEQNLNHDAMYWYRQDPGQGLRLIYYSQIVNDFQKGDIAEGYSVSREKKESFPLTVTSAQKNPTAFYLCASKPGHGANTGELFFGEGSRLTVL.